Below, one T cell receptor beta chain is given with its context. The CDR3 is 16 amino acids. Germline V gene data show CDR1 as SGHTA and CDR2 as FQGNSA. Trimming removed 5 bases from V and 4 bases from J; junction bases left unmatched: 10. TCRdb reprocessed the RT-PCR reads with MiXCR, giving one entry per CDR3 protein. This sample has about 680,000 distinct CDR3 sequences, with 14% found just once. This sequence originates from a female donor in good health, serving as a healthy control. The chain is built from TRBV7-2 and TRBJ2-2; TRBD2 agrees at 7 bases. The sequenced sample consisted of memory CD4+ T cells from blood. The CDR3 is CASSQRGRGATGELFF. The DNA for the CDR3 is TGTGCCAGCAGCCAGCGGGGTCGGGGCGCCACCGGGGAGCTGTTTTTT.